This TCR beta chain was profiled in a study of blood T cell repertoires in COVID-19. Study context: Acute and convalescent COVID-19 specimens originated in the United States, Italy and Spain. PBMCs, B-cell-depleted T cells, or T cells were the source of the cDNA or gDNA that made up the material.

Original handling: By means of reference gene primer amplification, nucleated cell counts were estimated. Sequencing used immunoSEQ multiplex PCR; TCRdb keeps in-frame clones, though not all of them. V, J and clone size are those of that table, while D and trimming were read from the DNA. Seen here are around 200,000 clones, roughly 77% observed once, and the top ten hold around 6%. CDR1 is SGHTA and CDR2 is FQGTGA in the germline V gene. This CDR3 comprises 14 residues. The junction had 8 bases not matched to a gene; V was cut back by 4 bases and J by 11 bases. Seattle's enrolled individuals joined amid active infection and were then monitored longitudinally.

The chain uses TRBV7-3 and TRBJ1-1; 12 bases map to TRBD1. This sequence originates from a woman aged 40 to 50 with COVID-19, enrolled during active disease. The sample comprised peripheral blood. Written as DNA, the CDR3 is TGTGCCAGCAGCTCGACCGGGACAGGGGGCCAGGCTTTCTTT. Translating gives CASSSTGTGGQAFF.